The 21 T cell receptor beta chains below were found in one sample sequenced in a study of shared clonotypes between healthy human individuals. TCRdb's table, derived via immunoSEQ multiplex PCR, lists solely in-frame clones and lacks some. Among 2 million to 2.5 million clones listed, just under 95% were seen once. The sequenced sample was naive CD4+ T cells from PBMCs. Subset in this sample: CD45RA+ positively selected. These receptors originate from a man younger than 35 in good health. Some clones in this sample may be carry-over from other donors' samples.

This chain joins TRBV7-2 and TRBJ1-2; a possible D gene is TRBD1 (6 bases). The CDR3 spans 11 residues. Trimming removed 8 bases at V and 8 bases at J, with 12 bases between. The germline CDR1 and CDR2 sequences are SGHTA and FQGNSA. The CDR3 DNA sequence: TGTGCCAGCCTACAGGGATGGGGCTACACCTTC. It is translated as CASLQGWGYTF.

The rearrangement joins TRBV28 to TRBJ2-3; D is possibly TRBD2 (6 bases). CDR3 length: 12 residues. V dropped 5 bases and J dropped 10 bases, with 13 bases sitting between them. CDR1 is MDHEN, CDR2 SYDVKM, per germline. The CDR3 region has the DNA TGTGCCAGCAGTGTCCGAGGGACTTCGCAGTATTTT. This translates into CASSVRGTSQYF. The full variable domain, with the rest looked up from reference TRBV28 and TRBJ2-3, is DVKVTQSSRYLVKRTGEKVFLECVQDMDHENMFWYRQDPGLGLRLIYFSYDVKMKEKGDIPEGYSVSREKKERFSLILESASTNQTSMYLCASSVRGTSQYFGPGTRLTVL.

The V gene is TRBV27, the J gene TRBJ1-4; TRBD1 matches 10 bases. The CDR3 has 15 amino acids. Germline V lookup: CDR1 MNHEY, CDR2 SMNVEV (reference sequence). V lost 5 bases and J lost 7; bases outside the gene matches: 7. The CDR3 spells CASSQPRDRGEKLFF. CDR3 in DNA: TGTGCCAGCAGTCAACCCAGGGACAGGGGTGAAAAACTGTTTTTT.

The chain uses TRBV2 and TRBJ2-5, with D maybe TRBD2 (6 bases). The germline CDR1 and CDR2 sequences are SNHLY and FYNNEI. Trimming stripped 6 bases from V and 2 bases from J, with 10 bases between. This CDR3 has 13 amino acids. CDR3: CASSQRAQETQYF. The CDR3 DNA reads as TGTGCCAGCAGCCAGCGGGCACAAGAGACCCAGTACTTC.

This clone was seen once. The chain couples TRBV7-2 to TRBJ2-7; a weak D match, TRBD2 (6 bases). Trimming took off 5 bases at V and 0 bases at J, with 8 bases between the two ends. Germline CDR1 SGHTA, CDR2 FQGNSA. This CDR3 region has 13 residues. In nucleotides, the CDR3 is TGTGCCAGCAGCCGCGGGACCTCCTACGAGCAGTACTTC. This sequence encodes CASSRGTSYEQYF.

The CDR3 spells CASSLGTRPDGYTF. CDR3 nucleotide sequence: TGCGCCAGCAGCCTCGGGACCCGGCCGGATGGCTACACCTTC. The chain joins TRBV4-3 to TRBJ1-2, with D possibly matching TRBD1 (5 bases). V gave up 4 bases and J gave up 6 bases, with 15 bases separating them. Germline CDR1 reads LGHNA; CDR2 reads YSLEER. The CDR3 loop spans 14 amino acids.

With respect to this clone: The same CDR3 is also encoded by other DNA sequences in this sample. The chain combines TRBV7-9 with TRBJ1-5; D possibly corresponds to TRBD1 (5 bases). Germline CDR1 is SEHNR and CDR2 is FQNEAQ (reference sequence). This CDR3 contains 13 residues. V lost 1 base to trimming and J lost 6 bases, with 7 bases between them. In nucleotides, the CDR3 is TGTGCCAGCAGCTTAGGGGGGGGTCAGCCCCAGCATTTT. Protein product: CASSLGGGQPQHF.

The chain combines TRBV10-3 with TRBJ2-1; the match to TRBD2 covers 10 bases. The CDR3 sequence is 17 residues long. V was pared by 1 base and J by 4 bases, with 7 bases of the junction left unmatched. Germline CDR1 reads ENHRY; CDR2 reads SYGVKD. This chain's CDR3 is CAISEFILAGLYNEQFF. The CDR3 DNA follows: TGTGCCATCAGTGAGTTCATACTAGCGGGATTATACAATGAGCAGTTCTTC.

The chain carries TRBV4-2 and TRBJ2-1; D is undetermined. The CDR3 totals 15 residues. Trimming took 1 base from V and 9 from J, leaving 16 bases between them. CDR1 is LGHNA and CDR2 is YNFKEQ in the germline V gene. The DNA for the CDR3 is TGTGCCAGCAGCCAAGCTATTCAGCAGGTGGGTGAGCAGTTCTTC. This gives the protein CASSQAIQQVGEQFF.

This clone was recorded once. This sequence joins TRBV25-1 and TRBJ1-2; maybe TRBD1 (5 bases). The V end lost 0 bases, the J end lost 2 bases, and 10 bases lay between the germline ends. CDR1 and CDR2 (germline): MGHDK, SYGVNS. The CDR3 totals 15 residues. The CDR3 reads CASSEYRGMNYGYTF. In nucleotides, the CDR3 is TGTGCCAGCAGTGAATACCGGGGGATGAACTATGGCTACACCTTC.

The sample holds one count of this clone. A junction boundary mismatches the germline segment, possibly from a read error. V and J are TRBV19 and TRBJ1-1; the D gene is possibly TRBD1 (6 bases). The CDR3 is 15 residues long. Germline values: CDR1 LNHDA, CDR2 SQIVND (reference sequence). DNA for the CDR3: TGTGCCAGTAGTCCATATCAGGGGCTGAACCCTGAAGCTTTCTTT. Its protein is CASSPYQGLNPEAFF.

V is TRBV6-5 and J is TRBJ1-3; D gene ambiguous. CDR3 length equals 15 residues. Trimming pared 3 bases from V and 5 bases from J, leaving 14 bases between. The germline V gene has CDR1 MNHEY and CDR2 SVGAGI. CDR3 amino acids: CASSYSRDGRNTIYF. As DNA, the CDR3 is TGTGCCAGCAGTTATTCTAGGGATGGTCGAAACACCATATATTTT.

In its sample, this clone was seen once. The CDR3 region is CASSRDPGRGQRDTQYF. The CDR3 region has the DNA TGCGCCAGCAGCCGAGATCCGGGACGGGGACAACGGGATACGCAGTATTTT. The chain joins TRBV4-1 to TRBJ2-3, with TRBD1 as a possible D gene (6 bases). CDR3 length equals 17 residues. The germline V and J ends were trimmed by 4 bases and 6 bases, with 23 bases remaining between them. Germline loops: CDR1 MGHRA, CDR2 YSYEKL.

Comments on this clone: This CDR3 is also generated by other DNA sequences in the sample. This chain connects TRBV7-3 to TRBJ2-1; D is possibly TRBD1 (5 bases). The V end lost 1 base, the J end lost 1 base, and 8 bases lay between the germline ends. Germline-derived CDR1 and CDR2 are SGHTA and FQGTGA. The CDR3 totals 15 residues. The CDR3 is CASSLSSGSYNEQFF. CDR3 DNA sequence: TGTGCCAGCAGCTTAAGTTCAGGGTCCTACAATGAGCAGTTCTTC.

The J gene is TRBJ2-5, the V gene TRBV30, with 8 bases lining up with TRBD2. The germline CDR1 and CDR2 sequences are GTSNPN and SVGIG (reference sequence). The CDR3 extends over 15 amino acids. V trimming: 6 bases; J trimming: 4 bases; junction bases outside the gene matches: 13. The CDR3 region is CACEVAGGGRETQYF. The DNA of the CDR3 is TGTGCCTGCGAGGTGGCGGGAGGAGGTCGAGAGACCCAGTACTTC.

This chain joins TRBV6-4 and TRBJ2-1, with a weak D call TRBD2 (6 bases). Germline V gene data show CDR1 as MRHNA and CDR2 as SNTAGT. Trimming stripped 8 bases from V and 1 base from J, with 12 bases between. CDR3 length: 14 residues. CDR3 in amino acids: CASSRGSSYNEQFF. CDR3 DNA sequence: TGTGCCAGCTCTCGGGGGTCATCCTACAATGAGCAGTTCTTC.

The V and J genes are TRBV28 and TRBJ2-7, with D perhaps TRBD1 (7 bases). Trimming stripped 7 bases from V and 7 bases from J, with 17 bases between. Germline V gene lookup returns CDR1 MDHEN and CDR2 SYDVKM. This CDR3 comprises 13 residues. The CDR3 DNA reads TGTGCCAGCACCCTTGACAGGGCGGGGGAGCAGTACTTC. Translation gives CASTLDRAGEQYF.

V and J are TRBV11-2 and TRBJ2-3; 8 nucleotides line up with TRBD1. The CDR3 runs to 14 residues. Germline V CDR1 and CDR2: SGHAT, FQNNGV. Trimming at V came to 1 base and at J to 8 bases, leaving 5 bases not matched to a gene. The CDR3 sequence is CASSLGQGAGTQYF. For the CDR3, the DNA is TGTGCCAGCAGCTTAGGGCAGGGGGCGGGTACGCAGTATTTT.

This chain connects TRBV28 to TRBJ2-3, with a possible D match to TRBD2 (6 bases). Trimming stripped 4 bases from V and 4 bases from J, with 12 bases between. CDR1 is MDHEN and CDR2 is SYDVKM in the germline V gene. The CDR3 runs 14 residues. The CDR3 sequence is CASSSAGRADTQYF. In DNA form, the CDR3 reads TGTGCCAGCAGTTCCGCGGGACGCGCAGATACGCAGTATTTT.

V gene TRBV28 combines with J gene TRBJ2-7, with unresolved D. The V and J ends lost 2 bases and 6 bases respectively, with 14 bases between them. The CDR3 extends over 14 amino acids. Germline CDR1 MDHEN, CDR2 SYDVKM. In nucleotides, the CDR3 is TGTGCCAGCAGTTTAGGGGTCCTCCCACGCGAGCAGTACTTC. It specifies CASSLGVLPREQYF.

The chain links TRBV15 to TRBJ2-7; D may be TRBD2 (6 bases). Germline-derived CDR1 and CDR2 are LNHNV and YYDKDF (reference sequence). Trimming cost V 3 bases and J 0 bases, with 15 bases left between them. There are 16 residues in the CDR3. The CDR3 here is CATSRAGAEGSYEQYF. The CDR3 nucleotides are TGTGCCACCAGCAGGGCTGGAGCGGAGGGCTCCTACGAGCAGTACTTC.